Reported below is one T cell receptor beta chain. Its recognized antigen is unknown. Per-nucleotide qualities are absent, and no much larger clonotype sits a single base away. This record belongs to a study of PD-1 blockade in classical Hodgkin lymphoma (dated by TCRdb to the early 2020s). Describing the broader study: Nivolumab dosing was 3 mg/kg intravenously every 2 weeks, continuing until either disease progression or unacceptable toxicity. The study used TCR beta sequencing and CyTOF to define a peripheral blood immune signature of response to PD-1 blockade in classical Hodgkin lymphoma. Results and caveats for the whole study, not just this receptor: CD4+ but not CD8+ TCR diversity rose significantly by C4D1 (p=0.0027 vs p=0.16), most apparent in complete responders (p=0.02). Trial patients with a complete response had baseline diversity similar to that of newly diagnosed patients, while partial responders and progressors had significantly lower diversity. The study covered only a single clinical trial cohort, and the causes of the repertoire differences, possibly disease activity or prior therapy, were still not defined. Lower diversity was seen in patients whose nivolumab began less than 1 year after ASCT, and these patients were left out of later analyses so that immune reconstitution would not confound the results. Newly diagnosed patients were reported to have lower baseline TCR diversity than healthy donors, and relapsed/refractory patients were reported to have lower baseline TCR diversity still.

The Qiagen DNeasy kit was used to extract genomic DNA both from unsorted PBMCs and from the negatively selected CD4+ and CD8+ fractions. Using primers that anneal to V and J segments, immunoSEQ multiplex PCR amplified the TCR beta CDR3 regions. A synthetic immune receptor repertoire was used to minimize amplification bias, and any residual bias was removed computationally once sequencing was done. The paper's data handling went like this. Repertoire diversity was quantified as the Shannon entropy index using custom Python scripts. Unsorted, CD4+ and CD8+ repertoires were analyzed separately, except in combined analyses where CD4+ and CD8+ sequences were merged in silico. A clone was considered expanded if an increase in frequency of at least 2-fold after treatment relative to C1D1 was found, and a pseudocount of 0.5 was applied to clones undetected at baseline. Clones with 0 or 1 copy at C1D1 were defined as singleton clones, while clones with 2 or more copies were defined as non-singleton clones. Clones expanded in unsorted samples were assigned a CD4+, CD8+ or unknown annotation through matching of protein sequences in sorted samples from the same patient. Wilcoxon tests on paired samples were used to test changes in diversity from C1D1 to C4D1. The table comes from immuneACCESS by way of TCRdb, which keeps in-frame sequences with V and J called. Part of the clones is missing from these tables; in studies checked, under half for an unresolved V gene and the rest for unknown reasons. The DNA was the basis for D and trimming; V, J and clone size are from that table. The sample profile shows around 40,000 clones; around 80% of them were found once. About 9.4% of the sample is held by the ten biggest clonotypes.

The junction shows trimming of 0 bases on V and 5 bases on J, and the gene matches do not reach 3 bases of it. CDR1 and CDR2, per the germline V gene, are LGHNA and YNFKEQ. Reading from cysteine to phenylalanine, the CDR3 counts 14 amino acids. Only the CDR3 portion is preserved as DNA: 42 bases, with reading frame beginning at the first base. Per the publication, the time point label means: cycle 4 day 1 (C4D1), after five to seven weeks of nivolumab. Every trial patient had relapsed after autologous stem cell transplantation, and cohorts A, B and C differed in prior brentuximab vedotin exposure. The trial cohort was composed of 55 to 65 patients with relapsed/refractory classical Hodgkin lymphoma, for whom complete response, partial response or progressive disease was recorded as best overall response. Trial patients were treated with single-agent nivolumab in the multi-cohort phase II CheckMate 205 trial. An independent review committee assessed best overall response by applying the 2007 International Working Group response criteria. Trial PBMCs were collected just before the start of nivolumab (C1D1) and during therapy at cycle 2 day 1 and cycle 4 day 1. Peripheral blood was collected in 8 mL Vacutainer Cell Preparation Tubes, from which PBMCs were isolated by centrifugation and then cryopreserved.

The chain is made from TRBV4-2 and TRBJ2-7, and 8 junctional nucleotides match TRBD1. The sample here was peripheral blood mononuclear cells (PBMCs), taken before the fourth cycle of nivolumab. The clonotype originates from a human donor with classical Hodgkin lymphoma. The CDR3 amino acid sequence is: CASSQDDRGDEQYF. The DNA sequence follows: TGTGCCAGCAGCCAAGACGACAGGGGCGACGAGCAGTACTTC.